The entry below describes one T cell receptor beta chain. As yet, its antigen is unknown. This specimen belongs to a study of T cell repertoires in cytomegalovirus infection. Study information: It was the public TCR beta signatures that indicated both CMV infection and matching HLA type.

TCRdb reanalysed the reads using MiXCR and keeps one entry per CDR3 protein. Of roughly 990,000 distinct CDR3 sequences listed, approximately 31% were seen once; the top ten hold about an eighth. Broader study findings: The ex vivo response was dominated by HLA-C-restricted CMV-specific TCR beta clonotypes. Accumulated public TCR beta family frequency recognized individuals carrying CMV together with the relevant HLA.

This CDR3 has 15 residues. The germline CDR1 and CDR2 sequences are SGHDN and FVKESK. Trimming stripped 0 bases from V and 3 bases from J, with 10 bases between. The input for sequencing was cultured CD8+ T cells from PBMCs, taken from culture after CMV antigen stimulation. The gene calls are TRBV14 and TRBJ2-3; tentative D call: TRBD1 (6 bases). The clonotype was recovered from a human donor in good health (CMV status not recorded). Some clones in this sample may be carry-over from other donors' samples. CDR3 protein: CASSQEGAQTDTQYF. DNA of the CDR3: TGTGCCAGCAGCCAAGAGGGGGCGCAAACAGATACGCAGTATTTT.